This record concerns one TCR beta chain sequence. Antigen unknown. These data come from a study of cytomegalovirus exposure and HLA in healthy donors. Across the study: Roughly 85 million unique TCRs from HLA-typed donors made up an early data release.

Overall study results and limits: Follow-up analysis later connected one missense variant in DCLRE1C with trimming of TCR beta V- and J-genes. In a later analysis, specific HLA alleles were associated with 15,000 to 20,000 TCR beta sequences at a 0.05 false discovery rate. Among immune exposure information, only CMV serostatus was available.

PCR involved 60 Vbeta and 13 Jbeta primers. Generated by immunoSEQ multiplex PCR, the TCRdb table keeps only in-frame clones and is missing some. The table has some 150,000 clones, 60% to 80% seen once. The CDR3 consists of 14 residues. In germline, CDR1 is MNHNY, CDR2 SVGAGI (reference sequence). The rearrangement joins TRBV6-6 to TRBJ2-5; 8 bases map to TRBD1. The closer fit of TRBJ2-7 to the DNA end suggests the J call may be wrong. The specimen sequenced was PBMCs. The receptor comes from a female donor in good health and CMV-seronegative. CDR3 sequence: CASKIRDRGSEQYF. CDR3 DNA sequence: TGTGCCAGCAAGATTCGAGACAGGGGTTCCGAGCAGTACTTC.